Below are 30 T cell receptor beta chains sequenced from a single sample in a study of shared clonotypes between healthy human individuals. This table comes from immunoSEQ multiplex PCR, and its TCRdb copy is limited to in-frame clones, with some not included. The repertoire includes about 2.1 million clones, 90% to 95% of them detected once, and around 1.7% sits in the top ten. CD45RO-negative, CCR7-selected cells formed the naive CD8 fraction, which excluded terminally differentiated effector memory CD45RA+ cells. Material: naive CD8+ T cells from PBMCs. These receptor sequences come from a young man in good health. Some clones in this sample may be carry-over from other donors' samples.

CDR3 amino acids: CASSLVDRMTDTQYF. In nucleotides, the CDR3 is TGTGCCAGCAGCTTAGTTGACAGGATGACAGATACGCAGTATTTT. The chain couples TRBV7-9 to TRBJ2-3; D possibly corresponds to TRBD1 (6 bases). CDR3 length: 15 residues. V gave up 1 base and J gave up 3 bases, with 11 bases separating them. Germline loops: CDR1 SEHNR, CDR2 FQNEAQ (reference sequence).

Note on this clone: Additional DNA sequences in this sample encode the identical CDR3. CDR3 in DNA: TGTGCCAGTAGTATAGGCAGGGTGAACACTGAAGCTTTCTTT. Protein: CASSIGRVNTEAFF. The V gene is TRBV19, the J gene TRBJ1-1; tentatively, D is TRBD1 (5 bases). Germline V CDR1 and CDR2: LNHDA, SQIVND (reference sequence). The CDR3 consists of 14 residues. Deletions cut 1 base from V and 0 bases from J, with 6 bases between.

V and J are TRBV28 and TRBJ2-7; TRBD1 agrees at 7 bases. CDR3 length: 11 residues. V shed 10 bases, J shed 3 bases, and the junction held 3 bases outside the gene matches. Germline V gives CDR1 MDHEN, CDR2 SYDVKM. CDR3 DNA sequence: TGTGCCACTCGACAGGGCTACGAGCAGTACTTC. As protein: CATRQGYEQYF.

V is TRBV6-1 and J is TRBJ1-4, with 9 bases lining up with TRBD1. CDR1 MNHNS and CDR2 SASEGT come from the germline V gene. The CDR3 has 15 residues. V lost 6 bases, J lost 8 bases, and 10 bases stayed unmatched. This CDR3 is CASRSTGTGREKLFF. In DNA, the CDR3 is TGTGCCAGCAGGAGTACCGGGACAGGGCGCGAAAAACTGTTTTTT.

The chain combines TRBV7-2 with TRBJ2-7; 7 positions match TRBD2. The trim removed 3 bases at V and 1 base at J, leaving 6 bases unmatched. The CDR3 loop spans 15 amino acids. The germline V gene has CDR1 SGHTA and CDR2 FQGNSA. The CDR3 coding sequence is TGTGCCAGCAGCTTTAGCGGGTACGGGTCCTACGAGCAGTACTTC. This codes for CASSFSGYGSYEQYF.

This chain joins TRBV19 and TRBJ2-3, with TRBD1 identical over 7 bases. CDR1 and CDR2 from the germline V gene are LNHDA and SQIVND (reference sequence). J was trimmed by 4 bases and V by 6 bases; bases with no gene match: 16. The CDR3 totals 17 residues. CDR3 sequence reads: CASSDLREGDSADTQYF. CDR3 in DNA: TGTGCCAGTAGCGACCTTAGAGAAGGGGACAGCGCAGATACGCAGTATTTT.

The chain recombines TRBV28 with TRBJ1-2; D ambiguous. CDR3 length equals 14 residues. Trimming cost V 1 base and J 5 bases, with 11 bases left between them. CDR1 is MDHEN, CDR2 SYDVKM, per germline. The CDR3 spells CASSLFSRGYGYTF. The CDR3 coding sequence is TGTGCCAGCAGTTTATTCAGTCGAGGATATGGCTACACCTTC.

The V call is TRBV7-9, the J call TRBJ2-7; D unresolved. This CDR3 is built from 15 residues. V dropped 3 bases and J dropped 5 bases, with 17 bases sitting between them. CDR1 and CDR2 from the germline V gene are SEHNR and FQNEAQ (reference sequence). The DNA of the CDR3 is TGTGCCAGCAGCTTCGGACCAGGCGCCCTCAACGAGCAGTACTTC. The encoded protein is CASSFGPGALNEQYF.

The chain combines TRBV6-5 with TRBJ1-4; a possible D gene is TRBD1 (5 bases). The V gene's germline CDR1 is MNHEY and CDR2 SVGAGI. V lost 7 bases, J lost 6 bases, and 12 bases lay in between. The CDR3 sequence is 13 residues long. This CDR3 reads CASTSSGDEKLFF. The CDR3 DNA follows: TGTGCCAGCACCTCCTCGGGGGATGAAAAACTGTTTTTT.

This clone occurred a few times. Additional DNA sequences in this sample encode the identical CDR3. In DNA, the CDR3 is TGTGCCAGCAGCTTAGCGGACAGGGCCTATGGCTACACCTTC. Its translation is CASSLADRAYGYTF. The V call is TRBV7-9, the J call TRBJ1-2; 8 nucleotides line up with TRBD1. With 0 bases clipped from V and 4 bases from J, the junction kept 1 base outside the gene matches. Germline CDR1 SEHNR, CDR2 FQNEAQ (reference sequence). CDR3 size: 14 residues.

The chain is built from TRBV5-8 and TRBJ1-5; D possibly corresponds to TRBD1 (6 bases). Per germline, CDR1 SGHTS and CDR2 YDEGEE. V shed 4 bases and J shed 0 bases, with 11 bases lying between them. The CDR3 loop spans 15 amino acids. The CDR3: CASSGGTLSNQPQHF. The CDR3 DNA reads as TGTGCCAGCAGCGGCGGGACACTTAGCAATCAGCCCCAGCATTTT.

This clone was observed once. This chain uses TRBV11-3 with TRBJ2-1; 8 nucleotides match TRBD2. This CDR3 contains 13 residues. From germline, CDR1 is SGHNT and CDR2 YENEEA. The trim removed 3 bases at V and 6 bases at J, leaving 1 base unmatched. The CDR3 bases are TGTGCCAGCAGCTTGCGGGAGGTCAATGAGCAGTTCTTC. Translation: CASSLREVNEQFF.

This chain joins TRBV4-1 and TRBJ1-2; a weak D match, TRBD1 (5 bases). Trimming cost V 6 bases and J 8 bases, with 19 bases left between them. The CDR3 is 14 amino acids. The germline CDR1 and CDR2 sequences are MGHRA and YSYEKL. The CDR3 DNA is TGCGCCAGCAGTCTAACCCCCGGGGACCGAGGCTACACCTTC. Encoded protein: CASSLTPGDRGYTF.

This chain uses TRBV7-9 with TRBJ2-5; 7 nucleotides agree with TRBD2. CDR3 length equals 16 residues. J gave up 5 bases and V 5 bases, and 14 bases lay outside the gene matches. The germline V gene has CDR1 SEHNR and CDR2 FQNEAQ (reference sequence). The CDR3 bases are TGTGCCAGCAGCCGGGGGAGGGGCGGAAATTTGGAGACCCAGTACTTC. It specifies CASSRGRGGNLETQYF.

This chain links TRBV9 with TRBJ2-1; tentatively, D is TRBD2 (5 bases). This CDR3 has 13 residues. CDR1 and CDR2 (germline): SGDLS, YYNGEE. The V end was cut by 4 bases, the J end by 9 bases, with 14 bases between. CDR3 nucleotides: TGTGCCAGCAGCTCGGGATTTGGGTTTGAGCAGTTCTTC. It codes for CASSSGFGFEQFF.

J is TRBJ2-2 and V is TRBV28; perhaps TRBD1 as D (6 bases). Germline CDR1 MDHEN, CDR2 SYDVKM. Trimming removed 5 bases at V and 6 bases at J, with 13 bases between. The CDR3 runs to 14 residues. Here the CDR3 reads CASSPTGWAGELFF. CDR3 nucleotides: TGTGCCAGCAGTCCAACAGGGTGGGCCGGGGAGCTGTTTTTT.

The rearrangement links TRBV6-1 to TRBJ2-1; 9 bases are a match to TRBD2. Germline V gene sequence: CDR1 MNHNS, CDR2 SASEGT. The J segment lost 9 bases and the V segment lost 11 bases, leaving 14 bases of the junction unmatched. The CDR3 extends over 14 amino acids. The DNA of the CDR3 is TGTGCCGCAGGGGCGGGAGGGCCCCTACGTGAGCAGTTCTTC. Protein product: CAAGAGGPLREQFF.

V is TRBV5-1 and J is TRBJ2-7; 8 positions agree with TRBD1. This CDR3 has 15 amino acids. V trimming: 4 bases; J trimming: 7 bases; junction bases outside the gene matches: 13. Germline V gene data show CDR1 as SGHRS and CDR2 as YFSETQ. As DNA, the CDR3 is TGCGCCAGCAGCCTTACCGGGACAGGCCTCTTGGAGCAGTACTTC. The encoded protein is CASSLTGTGLLEQYF.

This clone appeared a single time. The V and J genes are TRBV7-9 and TRBJ2-1; 7 positions agree with TRBD2. Per germline, CDR1 SEHNR and CDR2 FQNEAQ (reference sequence). Trimming took 5 bases from V and 5 from J; bases not matched to a gene: 15. CDR3 length equals 17 residues. The CDR3 bases are TGTGCCAGCAGCCAACGGGACGCGACTAGCCGCCACAATGAGCAGTTCTTC. Protein sequence: CASSQRDATSRHNEQFF.

The V call is TRBV14, the J call TRBJ2-1, with D uncertain. From germline, CDR1 is SGHDN and CDR2 FVKESK. CDR3 size: 13 residues. V lost 0 bases, J lost 7 bases, and 7 bases lay in between. CDR3 in DNA: TGTGCCAGCAGCCAAGAACTAATGAATGAGCAGTTCTTC. It is translated as CASSQELMNEQFF.

In its sample, this clone was seen a few times. The rearrangement uses TRBV25-1 and TRBJ1-1; D is undetermined. The CDR3 consists of 13 residues. V shed 4 bases and J shed 4 bases, with 10 bases lying between them. The V gene's germline CDR1 is MGHDK and CDR2 SYGVNS. The CDR3 bases are TGTGCCAGCAGTGCCCTGATGGGCACTGAAGCTTTCTTT. This gives the protein CASSALMGTEAFF. Full variable domain (missing parts from reference TRBV25-1 and TRBJ1-1): EADIYQTPRYLVIGTGKKITLECSQTMGHDKMYWYQQDPGMELHLIHYSYGVNSTEKGDLSSESTVSRIRTEHFPLTLESARPSHTSQYLCASSALMGTEAFFGQGTRLTVV.

The chain combines TRBV15 with TRBJ2-1; D not certain. With 3 bases removed from V and 4 bases from J, the gap between germline ends came to 16 bases. Germline CDR1 is LNHNV and CDR2 is YYDKDF (reference sequence). The CDR3 totals 16 residues. CDR3 protein: CATSSSDWDIYNEQFF. DNA of the CDR3: TGTGCCACCAGCAGTTCCGACTGGGATATATACAATGAGCAGTTCTTC.

The chain links TRBV28 to TRBJ1-5; 7 bases are shared with TRBD1. Trimming cost V 5 bases and J 3 bases; bases outside gene matches: 10. Germline CDR1 is MDHEN and CDR2 is SYDVKM. The length of the CDR3 is 16 residues. The CDR3 protein is CASSPETGWDNQPQHF. CDR3 in DNA: TGTGCCAGCAGTCCAGAGACAGGGTGGGACAATCAGCCCCAGCATTTT.

V and J are TRBV10-1 and TRBJ2-1, with TRBD1 matching over 9 bases. The CDR3 loop spans 15 amino acids. Germline CDR1 reads WNHNN; CDR2 reads SYGVQD (reference sequence). V trimming: 2 bases; J trimming: 4 bases; junction bases outside the gene matches: 3. As DNA, the CDR3 is TGCGCCAGCAGTGAGGGGACAGGGCTTTACAATGAGCAGTTCTTC. This codes for CASSEGTGLYNEQFF.

V and J are TRBV5-1 and TRBJ2-7; TRBD1 matches at 10 bases. The germline CDR1 and CDR2 sequences are SGHRS and YFSETQ. With 3 bases clipped from V and 7 bases from J, the junction kept 10 bases outside the gene matches. The CDR3 is made up of 15 amino acids. The CDR3 sequence: CASSSGQGIFWEQYF. As DNA, the CDR3 is TGCGCCAGCAGCTCGGGACAGGGGATTTTTTGGGAGCAGTACTTC. Looking up the rest from reference TRBV5-1 and TRBJ2-7 gives the full variable domain: KAGVTQTPRYLIKTRGQQVTLSCSPISGHRSVSWYQQTPGQGLQFLFEYFSETQRNKGNFPGRFSGRQFSNSRSEMNVSTLELGDSALYLCASSSGQGIFWEQYFGPGTRLTVT.

The CDR3, as DNA: TGCGCCAGCAGTGAGTCGTACAGGGGGCATGAAGCTTTCTTT. Translating gives CASSESYRGHEAFF. The V gene is TRBV10-2, the J gene TRBJ1-1; 9 nucleotides align to TRBD1. With V trimmed by 0 bases and J by 7 bases, 3 bases remained unmatched. This CDR3 contains 14 residues. CDR1 is WSHSY and CDR2 is SAAADI in the germline V gene.

This CDR3 is CASTPSRGQTNTGELFF. CDR3 nucleotides: TGTGCCAGCACCCCTTCTCGGGGACAGACGAACACCGGGGAGCTGTTTTTT. The chain employs TRBV27 and TRBJ2-2; 7 positions agree with TRBD1. This CDR3 has 17 residues. V shed 7 bases, J shed 0 bases, and the junction held 11 bases outside the gene matches. CDR1 is MNHEY, CDR2 SMNVEV, per germline (reference sequence).

The V gene is TRBV15, the J gene TRBJ2-5, with D tentatively TRBD1 or TRBD2 (5 bases each). Germline CDR1 is LNHNV and CDR2 is YYDKDF (reference sequence). CDR3 length equals 11 residues. The V gene lost 8 bases and the J gene lost 5 bases, with 9 bases spanning the gap. CDR3 in DNA: TGTGCCACCCGGGACGGGGAGACCCAGTACTTC. This encodes CATRDGETQYF.

This chain connects TRBV28 to TRBJ2-3, with unresolved D. The CDR3 sequence is 11 residues long. The germline gives CDR1 MDHEN, CDR2 SYDVKM. Trimming left V 5 bases short and J 6 bases short, with 6 bases between. In DNA form, the CDR3 reads TGTGCCAGCAGTATGGGGGATACGCAGTATTTT. Protein product: CASSMGDTQYF. The whole variable domain, remainder taken from reference TRBV28 and TRBJ2-3, is DVKVTQSSRYLVKRTGEKVFLECVQDMDHENMFWYRQDPGLGLRLIYFSYDVKMKEKGDIPEGYSVSREKKERFSLILESASTNQTSMYLCASSMGDTQYFGPGTRLTVL.

The J gene is TRBJ2-7, the V gene TRBV6-5, with unresolved D. V was pared by 0 bases and J by 3 bases, with 12 bases between. Germline CDR1 reads MNHEY; CDR2 reads SVGAGI. The CDR3 loop spans 15 amino acids. The CDR3 region has the DNA TGTGCCAGCAGTTACTCACCCGCAGAAATCTACGAGCAGTACTTC. Its translation: CASSYSPAEIYEQYF.